The 24 T cell receptor beta chains below come from one sample, sequenced in a study of cytomegalovirus exposure and HLA in healthy donors. Some clones are missing from TCRdb's copy, which holds only in-frame ones; the method was immunoSEQ multiplex PCR. This sample has approximately 160,000 clones, with 85% found just once. Sequencing was performed on PBMCs. These receptors were obtained from a man younger than 40 in good health and CMV-seropositive.

The count of this clone is one. This rearrangement joins TRBV12-5 to TRBJ1-3; 8 nucleotides line up with TRBD1. Germline V gene data show CDR1 as LGHNT and CDR2 as FRNRAP. The CDR3 is made up of 15 amino acids. Trimming removed 4 bases from V and 3 bases from J; junction bases left unmatched: 5. CDR3 sequence reads: CASGSGRGLGNTIYF. CDR3 nucleotide sequence: TGTGCTAGTGGTTCGGGCAGGGGGCTTGGAAACACCATATATTTT.

The rearrangement joins TRBV13 to TRBJ2-7, with 11 nucleotides matching TRBD2. This CDR3 is 17 amino acids long. With 0 bases clipped from V and 4 bases from J, the junction kept 8 bases outside the gene matches. Looked up from germline, CDR1 is PRHDT and CDR2 is FYEKMQ (reference sequence). CDR3 protein: CASSLGLAGAGGYEQYF. In DNA form, the CDR3 reads TGTGCCAGCAGCTTAGGACTAGCGGGGGCCGGCGGATACGAGCAGTACTTC. Complete variable domain (other parts from reference TRBV13 and TRBJ2-7): AAGVIQSPRHLIKEKRETATLKCYPIPRHDTVYWYQQGPGQDPQFLISFYEKMQSDKGSIPDRFSAQQFSDYHSELNMSSLELGDSALYFCASSLGLAGAGGYEQYFGPGTRLTVT.

The chain employs TRBV9 and TRBJ2-7, with 11 bases that match TRBD1. V lost 1 base and J lost 6; bases outside the gene matches: 6. This CDR3 has 15 amino acids. Germline loops: CDR1 SGDLS, CDR2 YYNGEE. The CDR3 reads CASSVRGQGEVEQYF. The CDR3 DNA reads TGTGCCAGCAGCGTAAGGGGACAGGGGGAGGTCGAGCAGTACTTC.

This chain uses TRBV4-3 with TRBJ2-3; TRBD1 is a possible D gene (6 bases). V was pared by 0 bases and J by 6 bases, with 19 bases between. The germline V gene has CDR1 LGHNA and CDR2 YSLEER. The CDR3 covers 17 residues. CDR3 in amino acids: CASSQEGVRGPGDTQYF. As DNA, the CDR3 is TGCGCCAGCAGCCAAGAAGGTGTCAGGGGCCCCGGGGATACGCAGTATTTT.

The chain uses TRBV18 and TRBJ1-1, with 9 positions matching TRBD1. Looked up from germline, CDR1 is KGHSH and CDR2 is LQKENI. CDR3 length equals 15 residues. V was pared by 3 bases and J by 6 bases, with 8 bases of the junction left unmatched. This chain's CDR3 is CASSPTGGRGPEAFF. The CDR3 bases are TGTGCCAGCTCACCGACAGGGGGAAGGGGGCCTGAAGCTTTCTTT. Using reference TRBV18 and TRBJ1-1 for the parts outside the CDR3, the full variable domain is NAGVMQNPRHLVRRRGQEARLRCSPMKGHSHVYWYRQLPEEGLKFMVYLQKENIIDESGMPKERFSAEFPKEGPSILRIQQVVRGDSAAYFCASSPTGGRGPEAFFGQGTRLTVV.

V and J are TRBV10-3 and TRBJ2-5, with D possibly being TRBD2 (6 bases). V lost 0 bases to trimming and J lost 7 bases, with 12 bases between them. The length of the CDR3 is 14 residues. From germline, CDR1 is ENHRY and CDR2 SYGVKD. CDR3 DNA sequence: TGTGCCATCAGTGAGTCGAGGGGCGGGGTGACCCAGTACTTC. Protein sequence: CAISESRGGVTQYF.

The chain couples TRBV15 to TRBJ1-5, with 11 bases matching TRBD1. Germline V CDR1 and CDR2: LNHNV, YYDKDF (reference sequence). This CDR3 comprises 16 residues. V trimming: 0 bases; J trimming: 6 bases; junction bases outside the gene matches: 4. The chain's CDR3 is CATSREPGQGGQPQHF. CDR3 coding DNA: TGTGCCACCAGCAGAGAACCGGGACAGGGGGGTCAGCCCCAGCATTTT.

V gene TRBV5-1 combines with J gene TRBJ1-5, with TRBD1 matching 7 bases. The J segment lost 4 bases and the V segment lost 4 bases, leaving 5 bases of the junction unmatched. Germline V lookup: CDR1 SGHRS, CDR2 YFSETQ. This CDR3 has 14 residues. The CDR3 DNA sequence: TGCGCCAGCAGCCCAGAGGGACAGAATCAGCCCCAGCATTTT. It translates to CASSPEGQNQPQHF.

The rearrangement links TRBV7-6 to TRBJ2-7; 10 bases align to TRBD2. Germline CDR1 and CDR2: SGHVS and FNYEAQ. The CDR3 has 15 residues. Losses at the gene ends were 2 bases for V and 8 bases for J; bases not matched to a gene: 9. CDR3 DNA sequence: TGTGCCAGCAGCTTAAGTCCTAGCGGGGGCGAGCAGCAGTACTTC. Its protein is CASSLSPSGGEQQYF. The full variable domain, its missing parts supplied by reference TRBV7-6 and TRBJ2-7, is GAGVSQSPRYKVTKRGQDVALRCDPISGHVSLYWYRQALGQGPEFLTYFNYEAQQDKSGLPNDRFSAERPEGSISTLTIQRTEQRDSAMYRCASSLSPSGGEQQYFGPGTRLTVT.

This clone has a single count. This chain connects TRBV10-3 to TRBJ2-3, with TRBD1 matching over 7 bases. The V segment lost 6 bases and the J segment 2 bases; nucleotides outside the gene matches: 8. CDR3 size: 15 residues. The V gene's germline CDR1 is ENHRY and CDR2 SYGVKD. CDR3: CAIRPPGQHTDTQYF. The CDR3, as DNA: TGTGCCATCAGGCCTCCGGGACAGCACACAGATACGCAGTATTTT.

This chain links TRBV6-5 with TRBJ2-7; TRBD1 is a possible D gene (6 bases). Germline loops: CDR1 MNHEY, CDR2 SVGAGI. With 6 bases removed from V and 2 bases from J, the gap between germline ends came to 17 bases. The CDR3 loop spans 15 amino acids. CDR3 sequence (DNA): TGTGCCAGCAGCGACGCCCAGGACAGTGCCTACGAGCAGTACTTC. Its translation: CASSDAQDSAYEQYF.

This clone was seen once. The chain carries TRBV6-5 and TRBJ1-2; TRBD1 aligns across 8 bases. The CDR3 has 14 residues. The ends lost 2 bases at V and 3 bases at J; junction bases unmatched: 2. Germline-derived CDR1 and CDR2 are MNHEY and SVGAGI. The CDR3 here is CASSYGTGHYGYTF. The CDR3 DNA reads as TGTGCCAGCAGTTACGGGACAGGCCACTATGGCTACACCTTC.

This chain uses TRBV2 with TRBJ2-3, with 10 bases aligning to TRBD2. This CDR3 comprises 15 residues. The V gene's germline CDR1 is SNHLY and CDR2 FYNNEI. The V gene end was trimmed by 6 bases and the J gene end by 4 bases; junction bases not matched to a gene: 7. The CDR3 DNA reads as TGTGCCAGCAGCTTCAGCGGGGGGGTCTCAGATACGCAGTATTTT. It yields the protein CASSFSGGVSDTQYF.

This chain links TRBV6-5 with TRBJ1-2; 8 bases line up with TRBD1. CDR3 size: 12 residues. CDR1 is MNHEY and CDR2 is SVGAGI in the germline V gene. V shed 10 bases and J 5 bases; nucleotides not matched to a gene: 6. This CDR3 reads CATKDRGYGYTF. The CDR3 coding sequence is TGTGCCACCAAAGACAGGGGATATGGCTACACCTTC.

This clone was recorded a few times. The J gene is TRBJ1-1, the V gene TRBV27; 7 bases are a match to TRBD1. With 0 bases clipped from V and 7 bases from J, the junction kept 5 bases outside the gene matches. Germline CDR1 MNHEY, CDR2 SMNVEV (reference sequence). The CDR3 runs 14 residues. The CDR3 spells CASSLSRDSLEAFF. Here the CDR3 DNA reads TGTGCCAGCAGTTTATCGAGGGACAGCCTTGAAGCTTTCTTT.

The V gene is TRBV7-9, the J gene TRBJ2-7, with TRBD2 matching over 13 bases. Germline values: CDR1 SEHNR, CDR2 FQNEAQ (reference sequence). The CDR3 loop spans 14 amino acids. Trimming took 6 bases from V and 6 from J; bases not matched to a gene: 5. As DNA, the CDR3 is TGTGCCAGCAGTCGTACTAGCGGGGGGGCCGAGCAGTACTTC. As protein: CASSRTSGGAEQYF.

The J gene is TRBJ1-1, the V gene TRBV29-1; possibly TRBD1 for D (5 bases). The CDR3 runs 15 residues. CDR1 SQVTM and CDR2 ANQGSEA come from the germline V gene. V shed 0 bases and J shed 0 bases, with 11 bases lying between them. The chain's CDR3 is CSVEDLNRMNTEAFF. The CDR3 DNA reads TGCAGCGTTGAAGATTTGAACAGGATGAACACTGAAGCTTTCTTT. The whole variable domain, remainder taken from reference TRBV29-1 and TRBJ1-1, is SAVISQKPSRDICQRGTSLTIQCQVDSQVTMMFWYRQQPGQSLTLIATANQGSEATYESGFVIDKFPISRPNLTFSTLTVSNMSPEDSSIYLCSVEDLNRMNTEAFFGQGTRLTVV.

The gene calls are TRBV4-3 and TRBJ2-3; the match to TRBD2 covers 10 bases. The CDR3 covers 17 residues. The V gene end was trimmed by 0 bases and the J gene end by 7 bases; junction bases not matched to a gene: 10. Germline loops: CDR1 LGHNA, CDR2 YSLEER. The CDR3 loop is CASSQESSGGAPNTQYF. Written as DNA, the CDR3 is TGCGCCAGCAGCCAAGAATCGAGCGGGGGGGCCCCGAATACGCAGTATTTT.

This chain joins TRBV27 and TRBJ2-1; TRBD2 aligns across 14 bases. This CDR3 has 17 amino acids. V dropped 0 bases and J dropped 9; count of bases not matched to a gene: 7. Germline V gives CDR1 MNHEY, CDR2 SMNVEV (reference sequence). The CDR3 sequence: CASSLSRTSGGRGEQFF. CDR3 nucleotides: TGTGCCAGCAGTTTATCCCGGACTAGCGGGGGGCGGGGTGAGCAGTTCTTC.

The CDR3, as DNA: TGTGCCAGCAGCCCTACTAGCCTGACTTACAATGAGCAGTTCTTC. Its translation is CASSPTSLTYNEQFF. This sequence joins TRBV27 and TRBJ2-1, with a possible D match to TRBD2 (6 bases). The germline gives CDR1 MNHEY, CDR2 SMNVEV (reference sequence). V was pared by 6 bases and J by 4 bases, with 16 bases between. The CDR3 length is 15 residues.

The J gene is TRBJ1-4, the V gene TRBV5-4, with TRBD1 identical over 10 bases. With V trimmed by 4 bases and J by 2 bases, 5 bases remained unmatched. CDR3 size: 16 residues. Germline lookup yields CDR1 SGHNT and CDR2 YYREEE (reference sequence). CDR3 sequence (DNA): TGTGCCAGCAGCCGACGGGACAGGGGCACTAATGAAAAACTGTTTTTT. Encoded protein: CASSRRDRGTNEKLFF.

This clone was counted a few times. This chain joins TRBV19 and TRBJ1-2; TRBD1 aligns across 11 bases. CDR3 length: 15 residues. CDR1 is LNHDA, CDR2 SQIVND, per germline (reference sequence). Germline trimming cut 5 bases from V and 3 bases from J; bases unmatched to any gene: 5. The CDR3 nucleotides are TGTGCCAGTAGTTTCCCGGGACAGGGGGACTATGGCTACACCTTC. Translated: CASSFPGQGDYGYTF.

The rearrangement uses TRBV4-3 and TRBJ2-3; the match to TRBD2 covers 10 bases. The CDR3 is 16 amino acids. Germline CDR1 and CDR2: LGHNA and YSLEER. Unmatched junction bases numbered 6, after V lost 4 bases and J lost 2 bases. The CDR3 is CASSRASGGLTDTQYF. For the CDR3, the DNA is TGCGCCAGCAGCCGGGCTAGCGGGGGCCTCACAGATACGCAGTATTTT.

The rearrangement uses TRBV6-5 and TRBJ1-5, with D tentatively TRBD1 (6 bases). The CDR3 runs to 13 residues. V gave up 4 bases and J gave up 4 bases, with 8 bases separating them. Germline CDR1 MNHEY, CDR2 SVGAGI. The CDR3 reads CASSFDRNQPQHF. The CDR3 DNA reads as TGTGCCAGCAGTTTCGACAGGAATCAGCCCCAGCATTTT.